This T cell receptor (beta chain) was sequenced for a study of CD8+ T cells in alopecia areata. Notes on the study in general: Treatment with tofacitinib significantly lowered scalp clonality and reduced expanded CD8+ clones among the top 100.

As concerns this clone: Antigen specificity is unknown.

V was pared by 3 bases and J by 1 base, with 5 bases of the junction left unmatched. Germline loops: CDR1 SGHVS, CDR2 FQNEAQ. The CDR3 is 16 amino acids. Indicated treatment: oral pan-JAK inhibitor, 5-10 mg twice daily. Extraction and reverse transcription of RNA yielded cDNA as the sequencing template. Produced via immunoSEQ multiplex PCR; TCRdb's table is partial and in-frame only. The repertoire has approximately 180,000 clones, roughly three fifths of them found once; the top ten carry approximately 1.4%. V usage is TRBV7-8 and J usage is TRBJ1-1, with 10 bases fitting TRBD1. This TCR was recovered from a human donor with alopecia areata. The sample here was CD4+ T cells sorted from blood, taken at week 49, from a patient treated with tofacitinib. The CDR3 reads CASSLRDRGSNTEAFF. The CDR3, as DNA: TGTGCCAGCAGCTTGAGGGACAGGGGATCGAACACTGAAGCTTTCTTT.